This TCR beta chain was sequenced in a study of T cell responses to AZD1222 COVID-19 vaccine. TCRdb's copy holds only in-frame clones and misses some; the assay was immunoSEQ multiplex PCR. Here the sample spans 100,000 to 140,000 clones, 70% to 90% being singletons. The TCR comes from an adult who received the AZD1222 COVID-19 vaccine. Sequenced material: peripheral blood, taken 28 days after the second AZD1222 dose.

The CDR3: CASSDGQGADTQYF. In DNA form, the CDR3 reads TGTGCCAGCAGTGACGGACAGGGGGCAGATACGCAGTATTTT. V gene TRBV6-4 combines with J gene TRBJ2-3, with 10 bases lining up with TRBD1. J gave up 4 bases and V 2 bases, and 0 bases lay outside the gene matches. CDR1 is MRHNA and CDR2 is SNTAGT in the germline V gene. This CDR3 is 14 amino acids long.